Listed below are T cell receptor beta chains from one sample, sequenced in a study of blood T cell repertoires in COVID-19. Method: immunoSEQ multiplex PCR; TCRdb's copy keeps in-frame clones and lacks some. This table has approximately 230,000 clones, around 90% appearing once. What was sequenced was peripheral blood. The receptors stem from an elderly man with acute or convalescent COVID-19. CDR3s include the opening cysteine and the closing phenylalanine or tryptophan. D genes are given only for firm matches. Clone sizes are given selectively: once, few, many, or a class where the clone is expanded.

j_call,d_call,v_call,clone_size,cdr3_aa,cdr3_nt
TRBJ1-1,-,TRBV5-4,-,CASSLVDNMNTEAFF,TGTGCCAGCAGCTTGGTCGACAACATGAACACTGAAGCTTTCTTT
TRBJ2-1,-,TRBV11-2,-,CASSLDLRELGYNEQFF,TGTGCCAGCAGCTTAGATCTTAGGGAGTTGGGCTACAATGAGCAGTTCTTC
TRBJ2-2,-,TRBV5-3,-,CARSFHGELFF,TGTGCCAGAAGCTTCCACGGGGAGCTGTTTTTT
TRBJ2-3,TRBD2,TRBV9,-,CASSTQKFSGSGDTQYF,TGTGCCAGCAGCACCCAGAAGTTTAGCGGGAGCGGAGATACGCAGTATTTT
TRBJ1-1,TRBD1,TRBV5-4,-,CASSSQGVTTEAFF,TGTGCCAGCAGCTCTCAGGGGGTGACGACTGAAGCTTTCTTT
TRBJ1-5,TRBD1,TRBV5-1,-,CASSLRGGDNQPQHF,TGCGCCAGCAGCTTGCGAGGGGGCGACAATCAGCCCCAGCATTTT
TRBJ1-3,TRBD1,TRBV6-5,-,CASRPTGTAGNTIYF,TGTGCCAGCAGGCCTACCGGGACAGCTGGAAACACCATATATTTT
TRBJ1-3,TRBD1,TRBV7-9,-,CASSKQGQVVNTIYF,TGTGCCAGCAGCAAACAGGGACAGGTGGTAAACACCATATATTTT
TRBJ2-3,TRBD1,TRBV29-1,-,CSVPGQGGAQYF,TGCAGCGTTCCTGGACAGGGCGGGGCGCAGTATTTT
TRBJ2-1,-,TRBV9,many,CASSVRDQTYNEQFF,TGTGCCAGCAGCGTCAGGGATCAGACCTACAATGAGCAGTTCTTC
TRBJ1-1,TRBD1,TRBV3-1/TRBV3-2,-,CASSQDRDRVNTEAFF,TGTGCCAGCAGCCAAGATCGAGACAGGGTGAACACTGAAGCTTTCTTT
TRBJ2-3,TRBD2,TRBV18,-,CASSPWTRGTSTDTQYF,TGTGCCAGCTCTCCTTGGACTAGGGGAACTAGCACAGATACGCAGTATTTT
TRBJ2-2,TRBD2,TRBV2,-,CASSEIRGGTGELFF,TGTGCCAGCAGTGAAATTCGGGGGGGAACCGGGGAGCTGTTTTTT
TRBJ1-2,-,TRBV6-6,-,CASSYSDGYTF,TGTGCCAGCAGTTACTCCGATGGCTACACCTTC
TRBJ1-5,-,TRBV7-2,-,CASSPGPRRENQPQHF,TGTGCCAGCAGCCCGGGGCCAAGGAGGGAAAATCAGCCCCAGCATTTT
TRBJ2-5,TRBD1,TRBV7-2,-,CASSENRGRETQYF,TGTGCCAGCAGTGAAAACAGGGGGCGAGAGACCCAGTACTTC
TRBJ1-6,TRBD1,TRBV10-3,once,CAISTGAYGNSPLHF,TGTGCCATCAGTACAGGGGCATATGGCAATTCACCCCTCCACTTT
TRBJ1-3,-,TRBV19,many,CASSPQVATGNTIYF,TGTGCCAGTAGTCCTCAGGTGGCGACGGGGAACACCATATATTTT
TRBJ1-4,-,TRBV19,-,CASSSRGAQNEKLFF,TGTGCCAGTAGTTCTCGCGGGGCCCAGAATGAAAAACTGTTTTTT
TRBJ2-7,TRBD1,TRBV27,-,CASRDRVSSGSYEQYF,TGTGCCAGCCGGGACAGGGTATCGTCTGGCTCCTACGAGCAGTACTTC
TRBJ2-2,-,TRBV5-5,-,CASSLGSGVNTGELFF,TGTGCCAGCAGCTTGGGGAGCGGAGTTAACACCGGGGAGCTGTTTTTT
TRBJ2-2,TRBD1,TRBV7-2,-,CASSLRTGDTGELFF,TGTGCCAGCAGTCTTCGGACAGGCGACACCGGGGAGCTGTTTTTT
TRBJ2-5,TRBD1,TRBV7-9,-,CASSFTGVQETQYF,TGTGCCAGCAGCTTCACAGGGGTCCAAGAGACCCAGTACTTC
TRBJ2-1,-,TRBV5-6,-,CASSSGTSYYNEQFF,TGTGCCAGCAGCTCCGGGACATCCTACTACAATGAGCAGTTCTTC
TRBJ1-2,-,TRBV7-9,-,CASSPTGKKNYGYTF,TGTGCCAGCAGCCCAACAGGGAAGAAAAACTATGGCTACACCTTC
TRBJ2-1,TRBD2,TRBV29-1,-,CSVQGLAGSSYNEQFF,TGCAGCGTCCAAGGACTAGCGGGCTCCTCCTACAATGAGCAGTTCTTC
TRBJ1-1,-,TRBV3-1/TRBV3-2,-,CASSQGTGSSNTEAFF,TGTGCCAGCAGCCAAGGAACCGGGTCTTCGAACACTGAAGCTTTCTTT
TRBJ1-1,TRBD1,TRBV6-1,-,CASSGIFQGGMSTEAFF,TGTGCCAGCAGTGGGATATTTCAGGGGGGAATGAGCACTGAAGCTTTCTTT
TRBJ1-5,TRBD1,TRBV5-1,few,CASTLDRGWQPQHF,TGCGCCAGCACCCTGGACAGGGGTTGGCAGCCCCAGCATTTT
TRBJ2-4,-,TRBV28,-,CASSSTREAKNIQYF,TGTGCCAGCAGTTCAACCCGGGAGGCCAAAAACATTCAGTACTTC
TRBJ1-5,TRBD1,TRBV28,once,CASSDTGEGGPQHF,TGTGCCAGCAGTGACACAGGGGAAGGAGGGCCCCAGCATTTT
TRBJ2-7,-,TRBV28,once,CASSPQGTYEQYF,TGTGCCAGCAGCCCGCAGGGGACCTACGAGCAGTACTTC
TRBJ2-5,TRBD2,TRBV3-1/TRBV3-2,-,CASSPGLAGTGETQYF,TGTGCCAGCAGCCCGGGACTAGCGGGAACGGGAGAGACCCAGTACTTC
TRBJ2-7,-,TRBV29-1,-,CSASTRQTNEQYF,TGCAGCGCATCCACTAGGCAGACGAACGAGCAGTACTTC
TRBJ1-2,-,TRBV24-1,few,CATSDHRREGYTF,TGTGCCACCAGTGACCACCGGCGGGAAGGCTACACCTTC